At least ten counts were recorded for the clone carrying this T cell receptor beta chain. This sample was taken from a study of blood T cells in healthy people across ages. Trimming pared 6 bases from V and 7 bases from J, leaving 19 bases between. The CDR3 has 14 amino acids. Alongside a J-beta primer mix, a sample-barcoded 5' primer served in a second PCR lasting about 7 to 11 cycles. TCRdb used MiXCR to reprocess the 5' RACE reads, holding one entry per CDR3 protein. The repertoire holds about 730,000 distinct CDR3 sequences, with approximately 43% as singletons. This TCR derives from an older woman in good health. The chain employs TRBV12-3 or TRBV12-4 and TRBJ2-7, with D possibly matching TRBD2 (6 bases). Source material: blood. DNA of the CDR3: TGTGCCAGCAGCCGCGCCTATAGCGGCACGGAGCAGTACTTC. It encodes CASSRAYSGTEQYF.